Below are 3 T cell receptor beta chains sequenced from a single sample in a study of blood T cells in healthy people across ages. PCR was performed a second time for roughly 7 to 12 cycles using a sample-barcoded 5' primer and a J-beta primer mix. TCRdb recomputed calls from the 5' RACE reads with MiXCR, one row per CDR3 protein. The sample yields more than 700,000 distinct CDR3 sequences, more than 35% seen once. The sequenced sample consisted of blood. The receptors were gathered from a man older than 75 in good health.

In DNA, the CDR3 is TGTGCCAGCATGACCCTCCGTGGGGGTGATGAGCAGTTCTTC. Translation gives CASMTLRGGDEQFF. The rearrangement joins TRBV6-1 to TRBJ2-1, with D perhaps being TRBD1 or TRBD2 (5 bases each). Germline V gene lookup returns CDR1 MNHNS and CDR2 SASEGT. The CDR3 runs to 14 residues. V lost 7 bases, J lost 8 bases, and 18 bases lay in between.

This clonotype was counted only a few times. The chain links TRBV7-2 to TRBJ2-5, with D unclear. CDR3 size: 13 residues. Germline CDR1 is SGHTA and CDR2 is FQGNSA. Trimming took off 6 bases at V and 3 bases at J, with 11 bases between the two ends. The CDR3 reads CASRGGVKETQYF. For the CDR3, the DNA is TGTGCCAGCAGGGGTGGGGTGAAAGAGACCCAGTACTTC.

The CDR3 DNA sequence: TGTGCCAGCAGCTTAGAACTGTACCATGAGCAGTTCTTC. Protein product: CASSLELYHEQFF. The chain is built from TRBV11-1 and TRBJ2-1, with D uncertain. The V end was cut by 1 base, the J end by 8 bases, with 9 bases between. This CDR3 is 13 amino acids long. The germline CDR1 and CDR2 sequences are SGHAT and FQDESV (reference sequence).